Shown below are 25 T cell receptor beta chains from a single sample sequenced in a study of T cell responses to AZD1222 COVID-19 vaccine. Clones were sequenced by immunoSEQ multiplex PCR, and TCRdb holds only the in-frame ones, with some missing. The table records roughly 190,000 clones, over 85% of them present only once. This material consisted of peripheral blood, taken 28 days after the second dose of the MenACWY control vaccine. The receptors shown here come from an adult who received the MenACWY meningococcal vaccine as a control.

The rearrangement joins TRBV19 to TRBJ1-5; a weak D match, TRBD1 (6 bases). Trimming left V 7 bases short and J 7 bases short, with 14 bases between. This CDR3 comprises 13 residues. The germline V gene has CDR1 LNHDA and CDR2 SQIVND (reference sequence). This CDR3 reads CASTGTRRQPQHF. Written as DNA, the CDR3 is TGTGCCAGTACCGGGACACGGAGACAGCCCCAGCATTTT.

This clone was counted once. J is TRBJ2-7 and V is TRBV30; TRBD2 agrees at 9 bases. The CDR3 is 17 amino acids. Germline CDR1 GTSNPN, CDR2 SVGIG (reference sequence). The V gene end was trimmed by 1 base and the J gene end by 2 bases; junction bases not matched to a gene: 12. The CDR3 bases are TGTGCCTGGAGTGGAGCGAGCGGGAGGCCCTCGGCCTACGAGCAGTACTTC. Protein product: CAWSGASGRPSAYEQYF.

J is TRBJ1-1 and V is TRBV19; D is undetermined. CDR3 size: 12 residues. V was shortened by 5 bases and J by 7 bases, with 11 bases between the two germline ends. From germline, CDR1 is LNHDA and CDR2 SQIVND (reference sequence). The CDR3 loop reads CASSFRQSEAFF. The CDR3 DNA follows: TGTGCCAGTAGTTTTAGGCAGAGTGAAGCTTTCTTT.

This clone is a singleton in its sample. The chain employs TRBV24-1 and TRBJ1-1; 8 bases are shared with TRBD1. The CDR3 length is 15 residues. CDR1 and CDR2 from the germline V gene are KGHDR and SFDVKD. The ends lost 6 bases at V and 3 bases at J; junction bases unmatched: 8. CDR3 residues: CATSTGGPLYTEAFF. The CDR3 coding sequence is TGTGCCACCAGTACAGGGGGGCCCCTTTACACTGAAGCTTTCTTT.

V and J are TRBV20-1 and TRBJ2-1, with 9 bases that match TRBD2. Trimming cost V 3 bases and J 7 bases; bases outside gene matches: 10. From germline, CDR1 is DFQATT and CDR2 SNEGSKA (reference sequence). The CDR3 sequence is 15 residues long. CDR3 amino acids: CSASRRREGRNEQFF. CDR3 DNA: TGCAGTGCTAGTCGACGGCGGGAGGGTAGGAATGAGCAGTTCTTC.

This chain connects TRBV7-9 to TRBJ1-1; 7 nucleotides align to TRBD1. Germline assignment: CDR1 SEHNR and CDR2 FQNEAQ (reference sequence). V shed 4 bases, J shed 3 bases, and the junction held 11 bases outside the gene matches. The CDR3 loop spans 16 amino acids. The CDR3 DNA reads as TGTGCCAGCAGCTCTCCATCGACAGGGAGGGACACTGAAGCTTTCTTT. This codes for CASSSPSTGRDTEAFF. Filled out from reference TRBV7-9 and TRBJ1-1, the complete variable domain reads DTGVSQNPRHKITKRGQNVTFRCDPISEHNRLYWYRQTLGQGPEFLTYFQNEAQLEKSRLLSDRFSAERPKGSFSTLEIQRTEQGDSAMYLCASSSPSTGRDTEAFFGQGTRLTVV.

This rearrangement joins TRBV11-3 to TRBJ2-7; perhaps D is TRBD1 or TRBD2 (5 bases each). The CDR3 is 13 residues long. V was clipped by 3 bases and J by 3 bases, with 9 bases between them. The V gene's germline CDR1 is SGHNT and CDR2 YENEEA. The CDR3 is CASSLGTDYEQYF. The CDR3 region has the DNA TGTGCCAGCAGCTTGGGGACGGACTACGAGCAGTACTTC.

In its sample, this clone was seen once. The J gene is TRBJ1-4, the V gene TRBV5-1; no clear D. The CDR3 loop spans 18 amino acids. The germline CDR1 and CDR2 sequences are SGHRS and YFSETQ. Between the trimmed V and J ends, which lost 0 bases and 8 bases, there was a span of 23 bases. CDR3 nucleotide sequence: TGCGCCAGCAGCTTGGCCTTGGGCCGGCCACCCGGAGGGGAAAAACTGTTTTTT. Translated, it gives CASSLALGRPPGGEKLFF. Looking up the rest from reference TRBV5-1 and TRBJ1-4 gives the full variable domain: KAGVTQTPRYLIKTRGQQVTLSCSPISGHRSVSWYQQTPGQGLQFLFEYFSETQRNKGNFPGRFSGRQFSNSRSEMNVSTLELGDSALYLCASSLALGRPPGGEKLFFGSGTQLSVL.

The rearrangement links TRBV24-1 to TRBJ2-3; D perhaps matches TRBD2 (5 bases). The V gene's germline CDR1 is KGHDR and CDR2 SFDVKD. The V end lost 6 bases, the J end lost 2 bases, and 11 bases lay between the germline ends. This CDR3 is built from 14 residues. Written as DNA, the CDR3 is TGTGCCACCAGTCCCGGACTCGCCACAGATACGCAGTATTTT. Protein product: CATSPGLATDTQYF.

The rearrangement links TRBV27 to TRBJ1-5; D not resolved. Germline loops: CDR1 MNHEY, CDR2 SMNVEV (reference sequence). V gave up 3 bases and J gave up 4 bases, with 16 bases separating them. This CDR3 contains 16 residues. The CDR3 bases are TGTGCCAGCAGTTTCCGTTATTCGGGTCAGAATCAGCCCCAGCATTTT. Protein product: CASSFRYSGQNQPQHF.

The chain is built from TRBV7-9 and TRBJ2-7; D remains ambiguous. Germline lookup yields CDR1 SEHNR and CDR2 FQNEAQ (reference sequence). The CDR3 is 12 residues long. The V and J ends lost 5 bases and 3 bases respectively, with 8 bases between them. The CDR3 coding sequence is TGTGCCAGCAGCCTAGAGTACTACGAGCAGTACTTC. This sequence encodes CASSLEYYEQYF.

The DNA of the CDR3 is TGTGCCAGCAGTTGGCCGGGGGGCACGGGAAACACCATATATTTT. Translating it yields CASSWPGGTGNTIYF. J is TRBJ1-3 and V is TRBV28; perhaps TRBD1 as D (6 bases). With 4 bases removed from V and 4 bases from J, the gap between germline ends came to 14 bases. The CDR3 runs 15 residues. Germline V lookup: CDR1 MDHEN, CDR2 SYDVKM.

The chain combines TRBV24-1 with TRBJ2-1, with 8 bases lining up with TRBD2. The CDR3 covers 15 residues. Losses at the gene ends were 5 bases for V and 4 bases for J; bases not matched to a gene: 6. Germline CDR1 reads KGHDR; CDR2 reads SFDVKD. The CDR3, as DNA: TGTGCCACCAGTGTCAGCGGGAGCGGGTACAATGAGCAGTTCTTC. This sequence encodes CATSVSGSGYNEQFF.

This chain uses TRBV20-1 with TRBJ1-4, with D hard to call. The germline V and J ends were trimmed by 3 bases and 5 bases, with 10 bases remaining between them. There are 13 residues in the CDR3. The germline V gene has CDR1 DFQATT and CDR2 SNEGSKA (reference sequence). The CDR3 nucleotides read TGCAGTGCTAGTTTGACGGCAAATGAAAAACTGTTTTTT. The encoded protein is CSASLTANEKLFF.

CDR3 in amino acids: CASTGPSTGNTIYF. The CDR3 region has the DNA TGTGCCAGCACAGGCCCATCTACTGGAAACACCATATATTTT. V gene TRBV7-9 combines with J gene TRBJ1-3; no clear D gene. Germline V CDR1 and CDR2: SEHNR, FQNEAQ (reference sequence). This CDR3 has 14 residues. Trimming removed 7 bases from V and 2 bases from J, with 12 bases in between. The full variable domain, its missing parts supplied by reference TRBV7-9 and TRBJ1-3, is DTGVSQNPRHKITKRGQNVTFRCDPISEHNRLYWYRQTLGQGPEFLTYFQNEAQLEKSRLLSDRFSAERPKGSFSTLEIQRTEQGDSAMYLCASTGPSTGNTIYFGEGSWLTVV.

V usage is TRBV7-8 and J usage is TRBJ2-7, with 9 nucleotides matching TRBD2. The germline gives CDR1 SGHVS, CDR2 FQNEAQ. The CDR3 is 14 amino acids. V gave up 5 bases and J gave up 4 bases; unmatched junction bases: 6. DNA of the CDR3: TGTGCCAGCAGCCCGACTAGCGGAGGGTACGAGCAGTACTTC. Protein: CASSPTSGGYEQYF.

The J gene is TRBJ2-4, the V gene TRBV9; TRBD2 might be the D (6 bases). Trimming shortened V by 0 bases and J by 7 bases, and 14 bases separated the two germline ends. Germline-derived CDR1 and CDR2 are SGDLS and YYNGEE. This CDR3 contains 15 residues. CDR3 amino acids: CASSVGGDYFNIQYF. Here the CDR3 DNA reads TGTGCCAGCAGCGTAGGGGGGGATTACTTCAACATTCAGTACTTC.

This clone has a handful of counts. The chain employs TRBV19 and TRBJ2-7; possible D gene TRBD2, 6 bases. V lost 6 bases and J lost 0, with 12 bases in between. The CDR3 has 14 amino acids. Germline assignment: CDR1 LNHDA and CDR2 SQIVND (reference sequence). The DNA of the CDR3 is TGTGCCAGTAGCGCGGGGCGTTACTCCTACGAGCAGTACTTC. Its protein is CASSAGRYSYEQYF.

V and J are TRBV10-3 and TRBJ2-1; 8 positions agree with TRBD2. V trimming: 7 bases; J trimming: 6 bases; junction bases outside the gene matches: 17. In germline, CDR1 is ENHRY, CDR2 SYGVKD. The length of the CDR3 is 17 residues. Here the CDR3 reads CAIMATAGGLRSNEQFF. CDR3 sequence (DNA): TGTGCCATCATGGCTACTGCGGGGGGACTCCGTTCCAATGAGCAGTTCTTC.

The chain carries TRBV29-1 and TRBJ2-5; 11 bases line up with TRBD1. J gave up 5 bases and V 7 bases, and 6 bases lay outside the gene matches. Germline-derived CDR1 and CDR2 are SQVTM and ANQGSEA. The CDR3 is 13 amino acids. CDR3 sequence reads: CSAGQGVTETQYF. The DNA for the CDR3 is TGCAGCGCGGGACAGGGGGTTACGGAGACCCAGTACTTC. Complete variable domain (other parts from reference TRBV29-1 and TRBJ2-5): SAVISQKPSRDICQRGTSLTIQCQVDSQVTMMFWYRQQPGQSLTLIATANQGSEATYESGFVIDKFPISRPNLTFSTLTVSNMSPEDSSIYLCSAGQGVTETQYFGPGTRLLVL.

V is TRBV6-5 and J is TRBJ1-2; 8 positions agree with TRBD1. Germline V gene lookup returns CDR1 MNHEY and CDR2 SVGAGI. The length of the CDR3 is 14 residues. V shed 6 bases and J 10 bases; nucleotides not matched to a gene: 13. The CDR3 DNA is TGTGCCAGCAGCCCACGGCGGGCAGGGGGCGCCTACACCTTC. Protein: CASSPRRAGGAYTF.

The gene calls are TRBV19 and TRBJ2-1; D is unresolved. This CDR3 is built from 15 residues. Germline loops: CDR1 LNHDA, CDR2 SQIVND (reference sequence). Trimming left V 4 bases short and J 0 bases short, with 10 bases between. In DNA form, the CDR3 reads TGTGCCAGTAGTACCAGCTTGGGCTCCTACAATGAGCAGTTCTTC. Translating gives CASSTSLGSYNEQFF.

V usage is TRBV27 and J usage is TRBJ1-2; D call uncertain. The length of the CDR3 is 12 residues. The V gene's germline CDR1 is MNHEY and CDR2 SMNVEV (reference sequence). V was pared by 5 bases and J by 4 bases, with 8 bases between. The CDR3 loop reads CASSPGSYGYTF. In nucleotides, the CDR3 is TGTGCCAGCAGTCCCGGAAGCTATGGCTACACCTTC.

The V gene is TRBV27, the J gene TRBJ1-6, with D maybe TRBD1 (5 bases). Germline V CDR1 and CDR2: MNHEY, SMNVEV (reference sequence). Trimming removed 4 bases from V and 7 bases from J, with 23 bases in between. CDR3 length equals 18 residues. The CDR3, as DNA: TGTGCCAGCAGTTCGGCCCGGGGCATGGTTTTAGGAAATTCACCCCTCCACTTT. Its protein is CASSSARGMVLGNSPLHF.

V and J are TRBV23-1 and TRBJ1-5; D remains ambiguous. TRBV23-1 is placed among ORFs of uncertain function. Trimming took off 6 bases at V and 1 base at J, with 7 bases between the two ends. The CDR3 is 13 amino acids. The CDR3 reads CASRPASNQPQHF. The CDR3 DNA follows: TGCGCCAGCAGGCCTGCGAGCAATCAGCCCCAGCATTTT.